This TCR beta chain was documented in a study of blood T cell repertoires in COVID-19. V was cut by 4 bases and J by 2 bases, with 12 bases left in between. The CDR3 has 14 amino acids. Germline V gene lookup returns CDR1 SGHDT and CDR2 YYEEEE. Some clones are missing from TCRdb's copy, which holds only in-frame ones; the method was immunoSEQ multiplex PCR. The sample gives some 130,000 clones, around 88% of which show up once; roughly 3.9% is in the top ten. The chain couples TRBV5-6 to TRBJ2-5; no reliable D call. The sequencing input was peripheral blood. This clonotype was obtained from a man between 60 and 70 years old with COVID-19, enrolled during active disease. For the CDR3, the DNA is TGTGCCAGCAGCGGCTTACAGATACAAGAGACCCAGTACTTC. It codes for CASSGLQIQETQYF.